The next 10 T cell receptor beta chains were all read from a single sample in a study of T-cell reconstitution after alpha-beta-depleted transplantation in children. Preparation of the TCRbeta library was carried out with unique molecular identifiers. TCRdb redid the calling of the PCR reads with MiXCR, one entry per CDR3 protein. This table holds about 640,000 distinct CDR3 sequences, 16% found once. Specimen: PBMCs from the stem cell graft donor, collected from the stem cell graft. Every receptor here comes from a human donor who donated a stem cell graft to a child with acute myeloid leukemia.

This clonotype was found a few times. The chain has TRBV12-5 and TRBJ2-3; a weak D match, TRBD2 (6 bases). The germline V and J ends were trimmed by 2 bases and 0 bases, with 9 bases remaining between them. CDR1 LGHNT and CDR2 FRNRAP come from the germline V gene. The CDR3 covers 15 residues. The CDR3 protein is CASGLLAGSTDTQYF. The CDR3 DNA reads as TGTGCTAGTGGTTTGCTCGCGGGGAGCACAGATACGCAGTATTTT.

A few counts support this clonotype. This sequence joins TRBV7-2 and TRBJ2-7, with D uncertain. The germline V and J ends were trimmed by 3 bases and 0 bases, with 12 bases remaining between them. This CDR3 comprises 15 residues. Germline values: CDR1 SGHTA, CDR2 FQGNSA. The CDR3, as DNA: TGTGCCAGCAGCTTGTCGATCTCCAGCTCCTACGAGCAGTACTTC. It translates to CASSLSISSSYEQYF. The full variable domain, with the rest looked up from reference TRBV7-2 and TRBJ2-7, is GAGVSQSPSNKVTEKGKDVELRCDPISGHTALYWYRQSLGQGLEFLIYFQGNSAPDKSGLPSDRFSAERTGGSVSTLTIQRTQQEDSAVYLCASSLSISSSYEQYFGPGTRLTVT.

This clonotype was detected many times. V usage is TRBV6-1 and J usage is TRBJ2-1; TRBD2 agrees at 9 bases. This CDR3 is built from 16 residues. J was trimmed by 8 bases and V by 5 bases; bases with no gene match: 13. Germline values: CDR1 MNHNS, CDR2 SASEGT. The CDR3 nucleotides are TGTGCCAGCAGTCCCGGGGGCGGGGGGGCCAAGGATGAGCAGTTCTTC. The encoded protein is CASSPGGGGAKDEQFF.

At least ten counts were recorded for this clonotype. The chain joins TRBV20-1 to TRBJ1-1, with D hard to call. Germline CDR1 is DFQATT and CDR2 is SNEGSKA (reference sequence). CDR3 length equals 11 residues. Trimming left V 7 bases short and J 2 bases short, with 8 bases between. The CDR3 DNA sequence: TGCAGTGGTTGGGTTAACACTGAAGCTTTCTTT. Translating it yields CSGWVNTEAFF.

In this sample, this clonotype turned up a few times. The chain's CDR3 is CASTLWGYNSPLHF. CDR3 coding DNA: TGTGCCAGCACCCTATGGGGCTATAATTCACCCCTCCACTTT. This rearrangement joins TRBV27 to TRBJ1-6, with unresolved D. This CDR3 comprises 14 residues. CDR1 MNHEY and CDR2 SMNVEV come from the germline V gene (reference sequence). V was trimmed by 7 bases and J by 3 bases, leaving 10 bases between them.

The V call is TRBV12-3 or TRBV12-4, the J call TRBJ2-1; D is uncertain. The CDR3 loop spans 14 amino acids. V lost 6 bases to trimming and J lost 0 bases, with 9 bases between them. CDR3 DNA sequence: TGTGCCAGCAGAGGGTCGGCCTCCTACAATGAGCAGTTCTTC. Encoded protein: CASRGSASYNEQFF.

The chain recombines TRBV21-1 with TRBJ1-2. TRBV21-1 is classified as a pseudogene. The CDR3 has 16 residues. CDR3 nucleotide sequence: TGTGCCAGCGGTGCGACATCCTTTCGACGACCGTATGGCTACACCTTC. This encodes CASGATSFRRPYGYTF.

This clonotype was recorded at least ten times. The chain joins TRBV27 to TRBJ1-1; D call uncertain. V was shortened by 4 bases and J by 1 base, with 7 bases between the two germline ends. Germline V gene lookup returns CDR1 MNHEY and CDR2 SMNVEV (reference sequence). CDR3 length equals 13 residues. CDR3 bases: TGTGCCAGCAGTTGGAAGGGGAACACTGAAGCTTTCTTT. It yields the protein CASSWKGNTEAFF.

The chain joins TRBV20-1 to TRBJ1-2; the D is unclear. V was cut by 0 bases and J by 0 bases, with 11 bases left in between. The CDR3 runs to 15 residues. CDR1 and CDR2 from the germline V gene are DFQATT and SNEGSKA (reference sequence). CDR3: CSAREAESTNYGYTF. The CDR3 DNA follows: TGCAGTGCTAGAGAGGCAGAGAGTACTAACTATGGCTACACCTTC.

This clonotype was detected ten times or more. The J gene is TRBJ2-5, the V gene TRBV12-3 or TRBV12-4; TRBD1 is a possible D gene (6 bases). The CDR3 is 13 residues long. V gave up 4 bases and J gave up 4 bases, with 10 bases separating them. The DNA of the CDR3 is TGTGCCAGCAGTTCCACGGACAGAGAGACCCAGTACTTC. As protein: CASSSTDRETQYF.